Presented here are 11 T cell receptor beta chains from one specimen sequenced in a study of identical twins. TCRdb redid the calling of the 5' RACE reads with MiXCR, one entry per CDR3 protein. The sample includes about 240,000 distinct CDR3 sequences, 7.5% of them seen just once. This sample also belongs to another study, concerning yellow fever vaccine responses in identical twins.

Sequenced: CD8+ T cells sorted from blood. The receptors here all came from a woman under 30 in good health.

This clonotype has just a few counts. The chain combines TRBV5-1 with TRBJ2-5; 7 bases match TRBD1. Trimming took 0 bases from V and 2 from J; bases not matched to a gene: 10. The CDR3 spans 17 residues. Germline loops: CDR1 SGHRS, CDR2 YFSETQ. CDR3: CASSLGRDSLLQETQYF. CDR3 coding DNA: TGCGCCAGCAGCTTGGGCCGGGACAGTCTACTTCAAGAGACCCAGTACTTC.

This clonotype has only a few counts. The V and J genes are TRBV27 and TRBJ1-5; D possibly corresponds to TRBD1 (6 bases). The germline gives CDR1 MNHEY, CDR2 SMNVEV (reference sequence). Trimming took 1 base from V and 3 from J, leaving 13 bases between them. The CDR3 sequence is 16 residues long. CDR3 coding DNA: TGTGCCAGCAGTTTATTGGGAGGGGGAGTCAATCAGCCCCAGCATTTT. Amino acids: CASSLLGGGVNQPQHF.

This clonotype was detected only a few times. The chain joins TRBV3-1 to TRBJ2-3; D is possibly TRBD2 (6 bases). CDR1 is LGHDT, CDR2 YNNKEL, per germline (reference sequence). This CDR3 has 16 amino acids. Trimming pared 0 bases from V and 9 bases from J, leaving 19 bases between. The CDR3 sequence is CASSQEGGTSRWTQYF. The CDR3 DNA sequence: TGTGCCAGCAGCCAAGAAGGAGGGACCTCCCGTTGGACGCAGTATTTT.

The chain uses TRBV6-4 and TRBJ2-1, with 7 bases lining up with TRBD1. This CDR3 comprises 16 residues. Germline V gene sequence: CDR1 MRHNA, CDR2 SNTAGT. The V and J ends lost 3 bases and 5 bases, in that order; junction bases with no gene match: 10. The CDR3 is CASSESVKTGNNEQFF. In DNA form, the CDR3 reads TGTGCCAGCAGTGAAAGCGTAAAGACAGGGAACAATGAGCAGTTCTTC.

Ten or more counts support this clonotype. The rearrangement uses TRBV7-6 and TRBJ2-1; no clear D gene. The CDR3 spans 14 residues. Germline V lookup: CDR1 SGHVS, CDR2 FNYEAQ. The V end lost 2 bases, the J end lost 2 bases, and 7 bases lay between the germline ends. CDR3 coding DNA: TGTGCCAGCAGCTTACAGGCTGCCTACAATGAGCAGTTCTTC. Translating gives CASSLQAAYNEQFF.

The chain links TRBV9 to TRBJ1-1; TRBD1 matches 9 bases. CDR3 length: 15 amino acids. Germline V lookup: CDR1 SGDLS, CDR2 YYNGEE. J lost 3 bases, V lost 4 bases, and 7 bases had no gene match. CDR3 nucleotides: TGTGCCAGCAGCCCGAAGGGACAGGGCTACACTGAAGCTTTCTTT. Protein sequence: CASSPKGQGYTEAFF.

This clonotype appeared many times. For the CDR3, the DNA is TGCGCCAGCACCATCGGGGGAACCGGGGAGCTGTTTTTT. Translated: CASTIGGTGELFF. The rearrangement links TRBV5-1 to TRBJ2-2; a weak D match, TRBD2 (6 bases). Germline CDR1 is SGHRS and CDR2 is YFSETQ. CDR3 length equals 13 residues. The V and J ends lost 6 bases and 5 bases respectively, with 11 bases between them.

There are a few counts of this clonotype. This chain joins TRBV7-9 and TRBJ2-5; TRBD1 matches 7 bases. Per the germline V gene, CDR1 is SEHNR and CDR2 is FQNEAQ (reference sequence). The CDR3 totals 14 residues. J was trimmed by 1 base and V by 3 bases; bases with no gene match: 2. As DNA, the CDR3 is TGTGCCAGCAGCTTCGACAGGGCCCAAGAGACCCAGTACTTC. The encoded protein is CASSFDRAQETQYF. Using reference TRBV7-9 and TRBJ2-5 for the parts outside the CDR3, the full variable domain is DTGVSQNPRHKITKRGQNVTFRCDPISEHNRLYWYRQTLGQGPEFLTYFQNEAQLEKSRLLSDRFSAERPKGSFSTLEIQRTEQGDSAMYLCASSFDRAQETQYFGPGTRLLVL.

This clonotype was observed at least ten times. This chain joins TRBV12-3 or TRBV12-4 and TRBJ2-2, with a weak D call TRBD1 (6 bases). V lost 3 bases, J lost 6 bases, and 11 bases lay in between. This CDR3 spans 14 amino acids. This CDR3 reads CASSFIRGAGELFF. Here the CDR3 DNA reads TGTGCCAGCAGTTTTATCAGGGGCGCCGGGGAGCTGTTTTTT.

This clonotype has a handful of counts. As DNA, the CDR3 is TGCGCCAGCACCGACAGGGGAGGAGAGGCCTACGAGCAGTACTTC. This sequence encodes CASTDRGGEAYEQYF. The J gene is TRBJ2-7, the V gene TRBV5-1; 8 bases agree with TRBD1. The germline gives CDR1 SGHRS, CDR2 YFSETQ. The CDR3 extends over 15 amino acids. V lost 6 bases and J lost 2; bases outside the gene matches: 10.

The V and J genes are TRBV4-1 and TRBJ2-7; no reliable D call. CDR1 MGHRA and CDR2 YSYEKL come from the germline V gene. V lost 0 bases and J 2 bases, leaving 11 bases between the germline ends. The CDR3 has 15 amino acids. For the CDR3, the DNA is TGCGCCAGCAGCCAAGATTGGCCGGGCCCCTACGAGCAGTACTTC. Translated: CASSQDWPGPYEQYF.